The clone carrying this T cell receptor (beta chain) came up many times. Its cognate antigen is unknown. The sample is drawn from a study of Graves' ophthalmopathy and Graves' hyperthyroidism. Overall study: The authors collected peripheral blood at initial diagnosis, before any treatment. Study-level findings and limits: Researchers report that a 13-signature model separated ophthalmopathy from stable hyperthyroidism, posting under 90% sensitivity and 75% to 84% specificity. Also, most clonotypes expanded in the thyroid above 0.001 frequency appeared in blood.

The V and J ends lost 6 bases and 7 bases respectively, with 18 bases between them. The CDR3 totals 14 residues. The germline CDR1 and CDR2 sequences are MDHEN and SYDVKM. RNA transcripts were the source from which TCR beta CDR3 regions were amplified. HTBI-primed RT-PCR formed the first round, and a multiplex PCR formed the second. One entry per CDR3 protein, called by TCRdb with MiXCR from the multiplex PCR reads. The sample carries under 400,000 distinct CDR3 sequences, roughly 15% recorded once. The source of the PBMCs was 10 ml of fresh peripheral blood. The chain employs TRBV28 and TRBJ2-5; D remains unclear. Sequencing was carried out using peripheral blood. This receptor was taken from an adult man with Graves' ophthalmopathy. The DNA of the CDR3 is TGTGCCAGCAGCCCCTATTCCTCTGCGGTGACCCAGTACTTC. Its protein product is CASSPYSSAVTQYF.